This passage covers 32 T cell receptor beta chains from one sample sequenced in a study of T-cell memory formation after mild COVID-19. TCRdb independently ran MiXCR on the 5' RACE reads; one entry per CDR3 protein. The table has roughly 370,000 distinct CDR3 sequences, about 16% seen once. The sequenced sample was PBMCs or a T cell subset sorted from them (not recorded which). The source is a man younger than 30 who had mild COVID-19 (a few samples of this study predate the infection). Cell type and time point are not known.

There are a few counts of this clonotype. J is TRBJ2-5 and V is TRBV7-3; 10 bases fit TRBD1. The V gene's germline CDR1 is SGHTA and CDR2 FQGTGA. There are 13 residues in the CDR3. Losses at the gene ends were 5 bases for V and 6 bases for J; bases not matched to a gene: 3. This CDR3 reads CASSVTGGKTQYF. In nucleotides, the CDR3 is TGTGCCAGCAGCGTGACAGGGGGCAAGACCCAGTACTTC.

In this sample, this clonotype turned up a few times. The rearrangement links TRBV11-2 to TRBJ2-3; 14 positions agree with TRBD2. The junction had 10 bases not matched to a gene; V was cut back by 5 bases and J by 3 bases. The CDR3 runs to 18 residues. The germline gives CDR1 SGHAT, CDR2 FQNNGV. The CDR3 bases are TGTGCCAGCAGCCCGCGGACTAGCGGGGGGCTATTTACAGATACGCAGTATTTT. Its translation is CASSPRTSGGLFTDTQYF.

This clonotype was observed at least ten times. The rearrangement joins TRBV2 to TRBJ2-5; D not resolved. The CDR3 totals 12 residues. The V end was cut by 8 bases, the J end by 7 bases, with 14 bases between. CDR1 SNHLY and CDR2 FYNNEI come from the germline V gene. In nucleotides, the CDR3 is TGTGCCAGCCGAGAGACCCGTGGGACCCAGTACTTC. Encoded protein: CASRETRGTQYF.

This chain links TRBV5-5 with TRBJ2-2; D unresolved. There are 16 residues in the CDR3. The germline gives CDR1 SGHKS, CDR2 YYEKEE (reference sequence). V lost 4 bases to trimming and J lost 5 bases, with 18 bases between them. The CDR3 nucleotides are TGTGCCAGCAGCGACCTGTCCTGGTCGCTGACCGGGGAGCTGTTTTTT. It translates to CASSDLSWSLTGELFF.

The V call is TRBV21-1, the J call TRBJ2-1; the D call in the table, TRBD1, was not verified against the DNA. TRBV21-1 is termed a pseudogene. The CDR3 extends over 14 amino acids. The CDR3 sequence is CASSKMKDGQGLIF. The CDR3 DNA sequence: TGTGCCAGCAGCAAAATGAAAGACGGACAGGGTCTGATCTTC.

The gene calls are TRBV7-9 and TRBJ2-7, with D possibly called TRBD1 or TRBD2 (5 bases each). Trimming took off 5 bases at V and 0 bases at J, with 17 bases between the two ends. The V gene's germline CDR1 is SEHNR and CDR2 FQNEAQ (reference sequence). The length of the CDR3 is 16 residues. This chain's CDR3 is CASSRPRDGDSYEQYF. The CDR3 nucleotides are TGTGCCAGCAGCCGACCCCGGGACGGAGACTCCTACGAGCAGTACTTC.

This clonotype was seen more than once but under ten times. V gene TRBV27 combines with J gene TRBJ1-2; D is ambiguous. The V end was cut by 5 bases, the J end by 7 bases, with 17 bases between. Germline V gene lookup returns CDR1 MNHEY and CDR2 SMNVEV (reference sequence). The CDR3 contains 14 residues. This chain's CDR3 is CASSPLGSGGGYTF. The DNA for the CDR3 is TGTGCCAGCAGTCCCCTAGGGTCGGGTGGTGGCTACACCTTC.

The rearrangement joins TRBV9 to TRBJ2-2; no clear D gene. The CDR3 consists of 17 residues. Germline CDR1 and CDR2: SGDLS and YYNGEE. Trimming pared 0 bases from V and 0 bases from J, leaving 12 bases between. The CDR3 spells CASSVGPRESNTGELFF. CDR3 bases: TGTGCCAGCAGCGTAGGGCCGCGAGAGTCGAACACCGGGGAGCTGTTTTTT.

The sample holds a few counts of this clonotype. One base away lies a much larger clone, so this may be a sequencing read error. The gene calls are TRBV12-3 or TRBV12-4 and TRBJ1-6, with TRBD1 identical over 7 bases. V trimming: 5 bases; J trimming: 5 bases; junction bases outside the gene matches: 3. The CDR3 is 14 amino acids. The CDR3, as DNA: TGTGCCAGCAGTGGACAGGTGGATAATTCACCCCTCCACTTT. The encoded protein is CASSGQVDNSPLHF.

V gene TRBV2 combines with J gene TRBJ1-1, with D tentatively TRBD1 (5 bases). V was shortened by 2 bases and J by 4 bases, with 8 bases between the two germline ends. This CDR3 has 13 amino acids. Germline V gene sequence: CDR1 SNHLY, CDR2 FYNNEI. DNA for the CDR3: TGTGCCAGCAGTGAAAGAAGGGGCACTGAAGCTTTCTTT. This codes for CASSERRGTEAFF.

V is TRBV13 and J is TRBJ1-3; 7 positions agree with TRBD1. The CDR3 is made up of 15 amino acids. In germline, CDR1 is PRHDT, CDR2 FYEKMQ (reference sequence). After removal of 2 bases from V and 0 bases from J, the junction contained 1 base not matched to a gene. Written as DNA, the CDR3 is TGTGCCAGCAGCTTACACAGGGGCTCTGGAAACACCATATATTTT. This codes for CASSLHRGSGNTIYF.

The rearrangement links TRBV11-2 to TRBJ1-5; possible D gene TRBD1, 6 bases. There are 15 residues in the CDR3. V lost 4 bases to trimming and J lost 2 bases, with 12 bases between them. Per the germline V gene, CDR1 is SGHAT and CDR2 is FQNNGV. The CDR3 coding sequence is TGTGCCAGCAGCTCTGTTGAGGGGGGCAATCAGCCCCAGCATTTT. This gives the protein CASSSVEGGNQPQHF.

This clonotype appeared a few times. The chain carries TRBV6-5 and TRBJ2-5; D tentatively fits TRBD1 or TRBD2 (5 bases each). Per the germline V gene, CDR1 is MNHEY and CDR2 is SVGAGI. The CDR3 is made up of 15 amino acids. The V end lost 6 bases, the J end lost 4 bases, and 18 bases lay between the germline ends. This chain's CDR3 is CASSSRGPSLETQYF. CDR3 DNA sequence: TGTGCCAGCAGCAGCCGGGGCCCCTCCTTAGAGACCCAGTACTTC.

The rearrangement joins TRBV6-6 to TRBJ2-1, with 10 bases that match TRBD2. Germline V gene lookup returns CDR1 MNHNY and CDR2 SVGAGI (reference sequence). This CDR3 region has 15 residues. The V and J ends lost 5 bases and 8 bases, in that order; junction bases with no gene match: 9. The CDR3 DNA follows: TGTGCCAGCAGTCCAACTAGCGGGGCGGCATATGAGCAGTTCTTC. Translation: CASSPTSGAAYEQFF.

J is TRBJ2-3 and V is TRBV11-2; 9 bases fit TRBD1. The J segment lost 8 bases and the V segment lost 5 bases, leaving 11 bases of the junction unmatched. CDR3 length: 15 amino acids. Germline CDR1 is SGHAT and CDR2 is FQNNGV. The CDR3 nucleotides read TGTGCCAGCAGCGGGTGGACAGGGGAAGAAGGTACGCAGTATTTT. This translates into CASSGWTGEEGTQYF.

The chain uses TRBV5-1 and TRBJ1-2, with 7 bases identical to TRBD1. V lost 1 base and J lost 6; bases outside the gene matches: 9. This CDR3 spans 15 amino acids. Germline V gene sequence: CDR1 SGHRS, CDR2 YFSETQ. The CDR3 is CASSLYVRQGDGYTF. Here the CDR3 DNA reads TGCGCCAGCAGCTTGTATGTCCGGCAGGGGGATGGCTACACCTTC.

This chain connects TRBV7-2 to TRBJ2-3; 9 positions match TRBD2. There are 16 residues in the CDR3. With 6 bases clipped from V and 0 bases from J, the junction kept 7 bases outside the gene matches. Germline V CDR1 and CDR2: SGHTA, FQGNSA. DNA for the CDR3: TGTGCCAGCAGTCGATCTCTAGCGGGGAGCACAGATACGCAGTATTTT. This codes for CASSRSLAGSTDTQYF.

Only a few counts were recorded for this clonotype. The gene calls are TRBV7-9 and TRBJ2-2; D gene unclear. The V end was cut by 6 bases, the J end by 6 bases, with 11 bases between. This CDR3 is 13 amino acids long. Germline V CDR1 and CDR2: SEHNR, FQNEAQ (reference sequence). The CDR3: CASSFDDPGELFF. In DNA form, the CDR3 reads TGTGCCAGCAGTTTCGACGATCCCGGGGAGCTGTTTTTT.

In this sample, this clonotype turned up a few times. In DNA, the CDR3 is TGTGCCAGCATCCTACAGGGTTTGGGCTACACCTTC. It is translated as CASILQGLGYTF. V usage is TRBV7-2 and J usage is TRBJ1-2, with D tentatively TRBD1 (6 bases). Trimming cost V 7 bases and J 8 bases, with 14 bases left between them. Germline CDR1 is SGHTA and CDR2 is FQGNSA. This CDR3 has 12 amino acids.

This clonotype was seen a few times. One base away lies a much larger clone, so this may be a sequencing read error. The chain couples TRBV28 to TRBJ1-1, with D hard to call. The CDR3 consists of 13 residues. The germline V gene encodes CDR1 MDHEN and CDR2 SYDVKM. CDR3 in amino acids: CASSLPVSSEALF. The CDR3 nucleotides are TGTGCCAGCAGTTTACCGGTCTCTTCTGAAGCTTTATTT.

Only a few counts were recorded for this clonotype. The V and J genes are TRBV6-5 and TRBJ1-1; D is ambiguous. Germline V gene sequence: CDR1 MNHEY, CDR2 SVGAGI. V lost 7 bases to trimming and J lost 4 bases, with 7 bases between them. The CDR3 contains 11 residues. The CDR3 sequence: CASKTTTEAFF. CDR3 nucleotides: TGTGCCAGCAAGACGACCACTGAAGCTTTCTTT.

This clonotype was detected only a few times. This rearrangement joins TRBV6-5 to TRBJ2-7; 9 bases agree with TRBD2. Germline V lookup: CDR1 MNHEY, CDR2 SVGAGI. This CDR3 comprises 14 residues. Trimming took 2 bases from V and 4 from J; bases not matched to a gene: 3. CDR3 DNA: TGTGCCAGCAGTTACATAGCGGGGGATTACGAGCAGTACTTC. Its protein product is CASSYIAGDYEQYF.

The rearrangement uses TRBV5-1 and TRBJ2-5; 13 bases align to TRBD2. Germline loops: CDR1 SGHRS, CDR2 YFSETQ. V lost 0 bases and J lost 4; bases outside the gene matches: 6. CDR3 length equals 17 residues. The CDR3 here is CASSLGLAGGLGETQYF. In DNA, the CDR3 is TGCGCCAGCAGCTTGGGACTAGCGGGGGGACTTGGAGAGACCCAGTACTTC.

In this sample, this clonotype turned up a few times. The rearrangement joins TRBV20-1 to TRBJ2-5; D remains ambiguous. Germline CDR1 and CDR2: DFQATT and SNEGSKA (reference sequence). Trimming removed 3 bases at V and 3 bases at J, with 8 bases between. The CDR3 consists of 12 residues. In nucleotides, the CDR3 is TGCAGTGCTAGCTTTCACAAAGAGACCCAGTACTTC. Its translation is CSASFHKETQYF.

This clonotype has a handful of counts. The genes are TRBV18 and TRBJ2-7; 12 nucleotides line up with TRBD2. V lost 3 bases, J lost 5 bases, and 5 bases stayed unmatched. The CDR3 sequence is 15 residues long. Germline assignment: CDR1 KGHSH and CDR2 LQKENI. The DNA of the CDR3 is TGTGCCAGCTCACCCTTGACTAGCGGGGGTGACGAGCAGTACTTC. Its translation is CASSPLTSGGDEQYF.

CDR3 residues: CAIRGSTAFTDTQYF. The CDR3 DNA follows: TGTGCCATCAGAGGGTCGACAGCCTTCACAGATACGCAGTATTTT. V usage is TRBV10-3 and J usage is TRBJ2-3; maybe TRBD1 (5 bases). In germline, CDR1 is ENHRY, CDR2 SYGVKD. Trimming cost V 6 bases and J 2 bases, with 15 bases left between them. The CDR3 spans 15 residues.

This clonotype was found a few times. The chain uses TRBV20-1 and TRBJ1-5; unclear D gene. This CDR3 spans 12 amino acids. V dropped 2 bases and J dropped 4 bases, with 6 bases sitting between them. CDR1 is DFQATT and CDR2 is SNEGSKA in the germline V gene (reference sequence). The CDR3 spells CSARNGNQPQHF. The CDR3 nucleotides are TGCAGTGCTAGAAATGGGAATCAGCCCCAGCATTTT.

This clonotype showed up many times. The chain has TRBV5-1 and TRBJ2-1; D perhaps matches TRBD1 (6 bases). The V gene's germline CDR1 is SGHRS and CDR2 YFSETQ. The CDR3 is made up of 16 amino acids. V lost 0 bases and J 0 bases, leaving 10 bases between the germline ends. In DNA, the CDR3 is TGCGCCAGCAGCTTGGAGGGACACCTCTCCTACAATGAGCAGTTCTTC. Its protein product is CASSLEGHLSYNEQFF.

The chain carries TRBV6-2 or TRBV6-3 and TRBJ1-2, with a possible D match to TRBD1 (6 bases). Germline V gene data show CDR1 as MNHEY and CDR2 as SVGEGT. The ends were cut back, 2 bases at V and 2 bases at J, with 12 bases in the middle. This CDR3 is built from 15 residues. The CDR3 loop reads CASSYRTVDNYGYTF. Written as DNA, the CDR3 is TGTGCCAGCAGTTACCGGACAGTGGACAACTATGGCTACACCTTC.

This clonotype was detected a few times. The J gene is TRBJ1-1, the V gene TRBV7-9; 8 nucleotides match TRBD1. V shed 5 bases, J shed 1 base, and the junction held 6 bases outside the gene matches. Germline CDR1 SEHNR, CDR2 FQNEAQ (reference sequence). CDR3 length equals 15 residues. CDR3 sequence: CASSMRDRPNTEAFF. The CDR3, as DNA: TGTGCCAGCAGCATGCGGGACAGGCCGAACACTGAAGCTTTCTTT.

There are many counts of this clonotype. The germline gene is not matched at one end of the junction; a read error may be the cause. The chain recombines TRBV5-1 with TRBJ2-2; the D gene is possibly TRBD1 (6 bases). CDR1 is SGHRS and CDR2 is YFSETQ in the germline V gene. This CDR3 region has 13 residues. For the CDR3, the DNA is TGTGCCAGCAGCTTAGGGGGCACCGGGGAGCTGTTTTTT. It specifies CASSLGGTGELFF. The complete variable domain, with remaining parts taken from reference TRBV5-1 and TRBJ2-2, reads KAGVTQTPRYLIKTRGQQVTLSCSPISGHRSVSWYQQTPGQGLQFLFEYFSETQRNKGNFPGRFSGRQFSNSRSEMNVSTLELGDSALYLCASSLGGTGELFFGEGSRLTVL.

The chain is built from TRBV12-3 or TRBV12-4 and TRBJ1-1, with D unresolved. The CDR3 is made up of 13 amino acids. V was shortened by 3 bases and J by 5 bases, with 10 bases between the two germline ends. The CDR3 nucleotides are TGTGCCAGCAGTTTTGTGATGAGGACTGAAGCTTTCTTT. Translated: CASSFVMRTEAFF.